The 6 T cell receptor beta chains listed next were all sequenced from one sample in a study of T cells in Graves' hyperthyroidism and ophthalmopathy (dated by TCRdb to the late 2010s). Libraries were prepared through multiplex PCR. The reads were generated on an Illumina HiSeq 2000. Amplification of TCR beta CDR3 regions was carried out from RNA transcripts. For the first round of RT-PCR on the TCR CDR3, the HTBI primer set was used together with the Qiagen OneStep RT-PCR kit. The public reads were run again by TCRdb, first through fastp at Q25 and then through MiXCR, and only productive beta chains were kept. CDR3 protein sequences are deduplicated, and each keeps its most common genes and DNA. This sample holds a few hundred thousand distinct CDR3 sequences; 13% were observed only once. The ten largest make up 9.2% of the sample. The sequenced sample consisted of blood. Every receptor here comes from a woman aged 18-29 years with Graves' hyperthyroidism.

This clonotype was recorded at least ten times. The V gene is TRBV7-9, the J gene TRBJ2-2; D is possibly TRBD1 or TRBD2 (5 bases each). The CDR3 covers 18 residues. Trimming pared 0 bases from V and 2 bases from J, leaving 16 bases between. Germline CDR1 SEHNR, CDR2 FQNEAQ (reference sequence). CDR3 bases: TGTGCCAGCAGCTTAGCAGGGGTCAGGAGGAACAACACCGGGGAGCTGTTTTTT. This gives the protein CASSLAGVRRNNTGELFF.

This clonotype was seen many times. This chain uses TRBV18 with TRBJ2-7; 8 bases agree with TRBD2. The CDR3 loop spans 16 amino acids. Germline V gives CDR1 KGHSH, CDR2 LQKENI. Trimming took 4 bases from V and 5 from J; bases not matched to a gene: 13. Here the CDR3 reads CASSQATPGTSNEQYF. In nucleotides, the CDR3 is TGTGCCAGCTCACAGGCCACCCCCGGGACTAGTAACGAGCAGTACTTC.

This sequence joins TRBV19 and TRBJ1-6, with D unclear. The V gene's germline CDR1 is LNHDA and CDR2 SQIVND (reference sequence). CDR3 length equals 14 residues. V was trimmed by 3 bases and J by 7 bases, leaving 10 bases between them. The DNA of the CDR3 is TGTGCCAGTAGTATTTTGGCTGACAATTCACCCCTCCACTTT. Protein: CASSILADNSPLHF.

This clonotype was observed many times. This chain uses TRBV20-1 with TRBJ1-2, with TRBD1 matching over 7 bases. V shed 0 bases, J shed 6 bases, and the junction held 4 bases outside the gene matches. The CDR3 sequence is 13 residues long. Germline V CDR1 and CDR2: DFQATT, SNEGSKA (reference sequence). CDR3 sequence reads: CSAREPTGNGYTF. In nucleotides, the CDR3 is TGCAGTGCTAGAGAGCCGACAGGGAATGGCTACACCTTC.

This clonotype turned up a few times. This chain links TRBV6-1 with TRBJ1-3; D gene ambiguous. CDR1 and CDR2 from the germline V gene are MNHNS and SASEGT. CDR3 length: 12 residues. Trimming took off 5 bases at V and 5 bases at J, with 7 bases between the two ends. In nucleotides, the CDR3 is TGTGCCAGCAGTTGGTGGAGAAACACCATATATTTT. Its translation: CASSWWRNTIYF.

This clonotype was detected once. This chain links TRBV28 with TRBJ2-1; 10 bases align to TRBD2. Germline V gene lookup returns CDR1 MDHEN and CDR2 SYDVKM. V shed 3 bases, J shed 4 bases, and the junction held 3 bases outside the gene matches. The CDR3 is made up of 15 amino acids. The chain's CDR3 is CASSLLLAGYNEQFF. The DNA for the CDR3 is TGTGCCAGCAGTTTGCTACTAGCGGGGTACAATGAGCAGTTCTTC.